This T cell receptor (beta chain) came from a study of blood T cell repertoires in COVID-19. Study information: Collection of acute and convalescent COVID-19 samples took place in the United States, Italy and Spain. Sources were T cells, B-cell-depleted T cells, or PBMCs; the material itself was cDNA or gDNA.

The CDR3 length is 15 residues. Per germline, CDR1 SGHTA and CDR2 FQGTGA. Trimming pared 1 base from V and 5 bases from J, leaving 11 bases between. In the authors' methods: From reference gene primer amplification, estimates of nucleated cell counts were derived. Data came from immunoSEQ multiplex PCR; TCRdb stores just in-frame clones and leaves some out. The V and J calls and clone size come from that table; D and trimming were worked out from the DNA. There are around 200,000 clones in the sample; less than 90% occur only once, and 2.2% lies in the top ten. The TCR sequence derives from a woman aged 50 to 65 with acute or convalescent COVID-19. The chain uses TRBV7-3 and TRBJ2-2; D is ambiguous. Input material: peripheral blood. CDR3 DNA sequence: TGTGCCAGCAGCTTAATGCCCGTAGAGACCGGGGAGCTGTTTTTT. Its translation: CASSLMPVETGELFF.